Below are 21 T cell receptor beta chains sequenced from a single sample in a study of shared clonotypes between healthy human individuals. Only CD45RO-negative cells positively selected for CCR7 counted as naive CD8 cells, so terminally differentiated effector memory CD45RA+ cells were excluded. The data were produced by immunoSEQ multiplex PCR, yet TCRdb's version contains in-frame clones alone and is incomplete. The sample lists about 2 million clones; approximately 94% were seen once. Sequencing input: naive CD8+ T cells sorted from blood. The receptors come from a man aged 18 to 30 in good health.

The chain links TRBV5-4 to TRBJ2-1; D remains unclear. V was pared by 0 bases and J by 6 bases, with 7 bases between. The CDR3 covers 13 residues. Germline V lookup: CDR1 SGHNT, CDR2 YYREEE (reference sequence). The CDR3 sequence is CASSLVPGNEQFF. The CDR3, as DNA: TGTGCCAGCAGCTTGGTACCAGGCAATGAGCAGTTCTTC.

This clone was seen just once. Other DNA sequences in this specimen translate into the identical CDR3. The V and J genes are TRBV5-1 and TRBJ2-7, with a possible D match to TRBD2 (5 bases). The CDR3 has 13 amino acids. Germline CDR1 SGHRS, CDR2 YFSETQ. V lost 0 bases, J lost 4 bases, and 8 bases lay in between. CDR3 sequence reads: CASSLGAGYEQYF. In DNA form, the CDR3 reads TGCGCCAGCAGCTTGGGGGCGGGTTACGAGCAGTACTTC. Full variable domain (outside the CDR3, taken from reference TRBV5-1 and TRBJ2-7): KAGVTQTPRYLIKTRGQQVTLSCSPISGHRSVSWYQQTPGQGLQFLFEYFSETQRNKGNFPGRFSGRQFSNSRSEMNVSTLELGDSALYLCASSLGAGYEQYFGPGTRLTVT.

As DNA, the CDR3 is TGTGCCAGCAGTGACCCCCAGGGGGCGAATGAAAAACTGTTTTTT. It specifies CASSDPQGANEKLFF. J is TRBJ1-4 and V is TRBV25-1; 8 nucleotides match TRBD1. Germline loops: CDR1 MGHDK, CDR2 SYGVNS. This CDR3 spans 15 amino acids. The trim removed 3 bases at V and 5 bases at J, leaving 5 bases unmatched.

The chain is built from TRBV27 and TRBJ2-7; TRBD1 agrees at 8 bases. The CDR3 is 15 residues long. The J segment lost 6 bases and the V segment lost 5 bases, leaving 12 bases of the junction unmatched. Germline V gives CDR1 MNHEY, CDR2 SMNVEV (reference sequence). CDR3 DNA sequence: TGTGCCAGCAGTCGATATCCCGGGACAGGAAGCGAGCAGTACTTC. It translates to CASSRYPGTGSEQYF.

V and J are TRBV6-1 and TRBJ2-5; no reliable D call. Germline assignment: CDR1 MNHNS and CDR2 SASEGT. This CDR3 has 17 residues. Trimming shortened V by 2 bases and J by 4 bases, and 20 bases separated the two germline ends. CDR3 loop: CASSEWRGRVELETQYF. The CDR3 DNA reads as TGTGCCAGCAGTGAATGGCGAGGAAGGGTAGAACTAGAGACCCAGTACTTC.

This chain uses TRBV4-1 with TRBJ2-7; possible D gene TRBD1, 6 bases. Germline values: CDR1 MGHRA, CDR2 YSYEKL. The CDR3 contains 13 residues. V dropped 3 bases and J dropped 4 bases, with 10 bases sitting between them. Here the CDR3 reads CASSHQGGYEQYF. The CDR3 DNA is TGCGCCAGCAGCCATCAAGGGGGTTACGAGCAGTACTTC.

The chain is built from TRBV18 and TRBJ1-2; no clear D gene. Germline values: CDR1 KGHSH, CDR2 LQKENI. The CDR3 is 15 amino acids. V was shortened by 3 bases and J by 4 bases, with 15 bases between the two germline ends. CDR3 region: CASSPDSAVFYGYTF. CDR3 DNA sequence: TGTGCCAGCTCACCTGATTCAGCGGTATTCTATGGCTACACCTTC. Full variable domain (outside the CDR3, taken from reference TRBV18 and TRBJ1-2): NAGVMQNPRHLVRRRGQEARLRCSPMKGHSHVYWYRQLPEEGLKFMVYLQKENIIDESGMPKERFSAEFPKEGPSILRIQQVVRGDSAAYFCASSPDSAVFYGYTFGSGTRLTVV.

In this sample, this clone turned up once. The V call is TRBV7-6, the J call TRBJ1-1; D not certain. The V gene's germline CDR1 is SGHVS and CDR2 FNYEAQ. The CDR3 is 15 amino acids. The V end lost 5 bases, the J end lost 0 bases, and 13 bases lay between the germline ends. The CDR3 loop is CASSQRLEMNTEAFF. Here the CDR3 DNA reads TGTGCCAGCAGCCAACGTTTAGAGATGAACACTGAAGCTTTCTTT.

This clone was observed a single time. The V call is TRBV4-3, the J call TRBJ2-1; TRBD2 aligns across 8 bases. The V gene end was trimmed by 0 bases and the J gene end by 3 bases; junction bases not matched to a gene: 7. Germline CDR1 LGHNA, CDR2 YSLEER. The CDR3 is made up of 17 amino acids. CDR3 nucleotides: TGCGCCAGCAGCCAAGATTCCCTAGCGGGTGGCTACAATGAGCAGTTCTTC. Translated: CASSQDSLAGGYNEQFF.

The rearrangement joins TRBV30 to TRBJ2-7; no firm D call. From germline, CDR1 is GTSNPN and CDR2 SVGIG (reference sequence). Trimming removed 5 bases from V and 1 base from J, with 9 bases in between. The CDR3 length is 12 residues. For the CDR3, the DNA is TGTGCCTGGGCAGTCTCTTCCTACGAGCAGTACTTC. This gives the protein CAWAVSSYEQYF. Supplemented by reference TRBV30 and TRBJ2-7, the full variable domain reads SQTIHQWPATLVQPVGSPLSLECTVEGTSNPNLYWYRQAAGRGLQLLFYSVGIGQISSEVPQNLSASRPQDRQFILSSKKLLLSDSGFYLCAWAVSSYEQYFGPGTRLTVT.

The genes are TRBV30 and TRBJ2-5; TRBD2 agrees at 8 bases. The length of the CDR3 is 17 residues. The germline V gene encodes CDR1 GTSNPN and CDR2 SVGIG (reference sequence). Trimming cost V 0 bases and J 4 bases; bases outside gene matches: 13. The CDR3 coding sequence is TGTGCCTGGAGTGTAGTTGGGAGCGGGAGTGGTCTAGAGACCCAGTACTTC. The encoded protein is CAWSVVGSGSGLETQYF.

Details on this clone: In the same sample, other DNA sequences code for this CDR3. CDR3 in DNA: TGTGCCAGCAGCTCCGGGGACGGCTACGAGCAGTACTTC. Its translation: CASSSGDGYEQYF. V usage is TRBV11-2 and J usage is TRBJ2-7; D assignment may be TRBD1 or TRBD2 (5 bases each). Germline lookup yields CDR1 SGHAT and CDR2 FQNNGV. Trimming shortened V by 4 bases and J by 3 bases, and 10 bases separated the two germline ends. There are 13 residues in the CDR3.

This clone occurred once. The CDR3 protein is CATSLTGLNTEAFF. The CDR3 nucleotides are TGTGCCACCAGTTTGACAGGATTGAACACTGAAGCTTTCTTT. This rearrangement joins TRBV15 to TRBJ1-1; possibly TRBD1 for D (6 bases). Germline CDR1 and CDR2: LNHNV and YYDKDF (reference sequence). Trimming stripped 6 bases from V and 0 bases from J, with 11 bases between. The CDR3 has 14 residues.

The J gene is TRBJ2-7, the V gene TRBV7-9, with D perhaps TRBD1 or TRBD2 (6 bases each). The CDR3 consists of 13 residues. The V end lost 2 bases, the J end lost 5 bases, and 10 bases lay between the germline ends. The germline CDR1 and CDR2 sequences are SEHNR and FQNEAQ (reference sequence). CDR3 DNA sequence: TGTGCCAGCAGCTTAAGGGGGGCGGACGAGCAGTACTTC. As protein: CASSLRGADEQYF.

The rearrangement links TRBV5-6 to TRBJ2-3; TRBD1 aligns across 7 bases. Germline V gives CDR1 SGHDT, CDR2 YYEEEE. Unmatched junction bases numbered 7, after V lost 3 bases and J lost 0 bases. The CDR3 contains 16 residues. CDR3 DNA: TGTGCCAGCAGCTGGGGGACAGCCATTAGCACAGATACGCAGTATTTT. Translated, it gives CASSWGTAISTDTQYF.

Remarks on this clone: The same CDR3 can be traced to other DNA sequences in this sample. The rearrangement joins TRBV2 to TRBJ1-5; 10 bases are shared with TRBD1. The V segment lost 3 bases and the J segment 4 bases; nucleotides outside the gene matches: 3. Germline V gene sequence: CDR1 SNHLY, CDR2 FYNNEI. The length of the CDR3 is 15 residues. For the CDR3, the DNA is TGTGCCAGCAGTGATGGACAGGGGGGGAATCAGCCCCAGCATTTT. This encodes CASSDGQGGNQPQHF. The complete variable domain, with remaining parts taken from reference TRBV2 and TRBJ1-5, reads EPEVTQTPSHQVTQMGQEVILRCVPISNHLYFYWYRQILGQKVEFLVSFYNNEISEKSEIFDDQFSVERPDGSNFTLKIRSTKLEDSAMYFCASSDGQGGNQPQHFGDGTRLSIL.

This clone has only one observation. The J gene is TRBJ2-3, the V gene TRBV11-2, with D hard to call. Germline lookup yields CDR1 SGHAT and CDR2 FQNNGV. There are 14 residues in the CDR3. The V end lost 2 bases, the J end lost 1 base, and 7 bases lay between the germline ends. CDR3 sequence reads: CASSLKLGTDTQYF. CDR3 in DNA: TGTGCCAGCAGCTTAAAACTGGGCACAGATACGCAGTATTTT.

The CDR3 here is CASSYPGASGNTIYF. Here the CDR3 DNA reads TGTGCCAGCAGTTACCCAGGGGCATCTGGAAACACCATATATTTT. V and J are TRBV25-1 and TRBJ1-3, with D perhaps matching TRBD1 (6 bases). Germline values: CDR1 MGHDK, CDR2 SYGVNS. Between the trimmed V and J ends, which lost 5 bases and 1 base, there was a span of 12 bases. The length of the CDR3 is 15 residues.

CDR3 protein: CASSPTGGTSGSTDTQYF. For the CDR3, the DNA is TGTGCCAGCAGCCCAACGGGAGGGACTAGCGGTAGCACAGATACGCAGTATTTT. V and J are TRBV7-9 and TRBJ2-3, with 11 bases aligning to TRBD2. V was pared by 5 bases and J by 0 bases, with 10 bases of the junction left unmatched. The CDR3 is 18 residues long. CDR1 SEHNR and CDR2 FQNEAQ come from the germline V gene (reference sequence).

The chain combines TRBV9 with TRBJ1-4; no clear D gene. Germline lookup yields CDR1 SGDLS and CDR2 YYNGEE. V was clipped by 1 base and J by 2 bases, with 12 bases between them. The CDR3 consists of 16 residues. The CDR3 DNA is TGTGCCAGCAGCGTACGGGAGGGTACGACTAATGAAAAACTGTTTTTT. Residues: CASSVREGTTNEKLFF. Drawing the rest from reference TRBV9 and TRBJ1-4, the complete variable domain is DSGVTQTPKHLITATGQRVTLRCSPRSGDLSVYWYQQSLDQGLQFLIQYYNGEERAKGNILERFSAQQFPDLHSELNLSSLELGDSALYFCASSVREGTTNEKLFFGSGTQLSVL.

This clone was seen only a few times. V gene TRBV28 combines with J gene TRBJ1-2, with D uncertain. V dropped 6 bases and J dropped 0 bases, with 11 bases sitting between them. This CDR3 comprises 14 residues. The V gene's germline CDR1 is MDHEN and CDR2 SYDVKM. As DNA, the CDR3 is TGTGCCAGCAGGGAGGGCCGGGCTAACTATGGCTACACCTTC. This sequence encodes CASREGRANYGYTF.